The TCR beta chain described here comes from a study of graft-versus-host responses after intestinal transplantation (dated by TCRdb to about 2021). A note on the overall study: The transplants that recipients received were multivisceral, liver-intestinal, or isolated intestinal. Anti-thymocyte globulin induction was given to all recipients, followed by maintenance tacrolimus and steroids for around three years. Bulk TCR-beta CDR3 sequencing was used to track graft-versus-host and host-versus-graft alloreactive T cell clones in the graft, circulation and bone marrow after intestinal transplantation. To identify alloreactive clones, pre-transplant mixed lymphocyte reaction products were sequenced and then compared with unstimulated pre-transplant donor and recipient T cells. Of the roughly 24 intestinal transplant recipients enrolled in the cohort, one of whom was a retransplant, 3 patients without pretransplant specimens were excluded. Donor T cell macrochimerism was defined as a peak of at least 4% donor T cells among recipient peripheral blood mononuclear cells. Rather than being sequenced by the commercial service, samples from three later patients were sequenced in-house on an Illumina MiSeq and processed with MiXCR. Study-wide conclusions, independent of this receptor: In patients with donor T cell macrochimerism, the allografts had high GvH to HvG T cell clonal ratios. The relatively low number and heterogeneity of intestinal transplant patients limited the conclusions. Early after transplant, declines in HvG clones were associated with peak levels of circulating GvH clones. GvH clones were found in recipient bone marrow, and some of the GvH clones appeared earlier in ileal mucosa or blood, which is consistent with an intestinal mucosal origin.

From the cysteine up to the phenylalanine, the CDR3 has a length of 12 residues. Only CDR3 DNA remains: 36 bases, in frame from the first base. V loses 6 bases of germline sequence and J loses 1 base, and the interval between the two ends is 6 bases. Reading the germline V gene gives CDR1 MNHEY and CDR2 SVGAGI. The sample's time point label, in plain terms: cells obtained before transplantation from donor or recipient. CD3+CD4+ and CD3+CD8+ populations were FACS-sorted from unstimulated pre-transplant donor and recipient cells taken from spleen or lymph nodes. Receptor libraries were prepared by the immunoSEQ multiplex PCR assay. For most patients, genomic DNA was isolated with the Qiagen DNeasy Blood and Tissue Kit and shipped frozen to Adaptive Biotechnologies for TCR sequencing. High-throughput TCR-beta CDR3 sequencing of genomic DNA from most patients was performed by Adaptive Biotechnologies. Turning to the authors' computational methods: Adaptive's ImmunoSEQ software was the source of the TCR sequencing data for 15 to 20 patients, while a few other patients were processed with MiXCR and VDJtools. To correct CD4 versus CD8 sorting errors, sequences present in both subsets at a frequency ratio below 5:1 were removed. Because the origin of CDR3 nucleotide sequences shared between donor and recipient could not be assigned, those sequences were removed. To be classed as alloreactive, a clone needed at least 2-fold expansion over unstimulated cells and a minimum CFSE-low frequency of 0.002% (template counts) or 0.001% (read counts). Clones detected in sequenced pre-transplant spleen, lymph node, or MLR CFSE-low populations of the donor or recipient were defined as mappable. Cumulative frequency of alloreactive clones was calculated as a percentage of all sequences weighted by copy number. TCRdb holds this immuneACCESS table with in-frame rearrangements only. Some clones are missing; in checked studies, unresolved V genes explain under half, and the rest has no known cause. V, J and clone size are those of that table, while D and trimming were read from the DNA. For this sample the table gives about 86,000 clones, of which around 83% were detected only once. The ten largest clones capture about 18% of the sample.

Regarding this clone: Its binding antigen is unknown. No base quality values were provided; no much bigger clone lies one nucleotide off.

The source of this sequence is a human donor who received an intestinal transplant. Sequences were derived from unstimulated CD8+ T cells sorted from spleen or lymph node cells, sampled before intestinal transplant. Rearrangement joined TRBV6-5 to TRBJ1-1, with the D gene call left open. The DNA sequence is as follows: TGTGCCAGCAGGGATCGGAACACTGAAGCTTTCTTT. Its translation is CASRDRNTEAFF.